The 22 T cell receptor beta chains below come from one sample, sequenced in a study of T cell responses to AZD1222 COVID-19 vaccine. Clones were sequenced by immunoSEQ multiplex PCR, and TCRdb holds only the in-frame ones, with some missing. Found here are some 120,000 clones, roughly 88% of them singletons; the top ten hold approximately 6.2%. Sequencing was performed on peripheral blood, taken on day 0 of AZD1222 vaccination. All receptors derive from an adult in good health.

This clone appeared a few times. The rearrangement links TRBV3-1 (or the pseudogene TRBV3-2) to TRBJ1-3; 7 positions agree with TRBD1. J lost 5 bases, V lost 6 bases, and 4 bases had no gene match. CDR1 is LGHDT, CDR2 YNNKEL, per germline (reference sequence). This CDR3 spans 13 amino acids. The CDR3 coding sequence is TGTGCCAGCAGGGGGGGACAGAGAAACACCATATATTTT. This gives the protein CASRGGQRNTIYF.

This rearrangement joins TRBV3-1 (or the pseudogene TRBV3-2) to TRBJ1-2; 7 bases map to TRBD1. This CDR3 contains 16 residues. In germline, CDR1 is LGHDT, CDR2 YNNKEL (reference sequence). Trimming took 1 base from V and 5 from J; bases not matched to a gene: 10. The CDR3 DNA sequence: TGTGCCAGCAGCCAAGCCTCGAGAGGGGGACAGTATGGCTACACCTTC. It specifies CASSQASRGGQYGYTF.

This sequence joins TRBV18 and TRBJ2-7; D is ambiguous. The CDR3 is 13 amino acids. Germline V gives CDR1 KGHSH, CDR2 LQKENI. V was trimmed by 1 base and J by 2 bases, leaving 6 bases between them. CDR3 loop: CASSPRETYEQYF. CDR3 DNA sequence: TGTGCCAGCTCACCACGGGAAACCTACGAGCAGTACTTC.

V is TRBV28 and J is TRBJ1-3; 8 bases agree with TRBD1. Trimming at V came to 6 bases and at J to 1 base, leaving 8 bases not matched to a gene. Germline loops: CDR1 MDHEN, CDR2 SYDVKM. The CDR3 sequence is 16 residues long. The CDR3 DNA reads as TGTGCCAGCAGATCCCCCGGACAGGGTTCTGGAAACACCATATATTTT. This translates into CASRSPGQGSGNTIYF.

The chain links TRBV6-1 to TRBJ1-6; D gene unclear. Germline CDR1 and CDR2: MNHNS and SASEGT. The CDR3 loop spans 15 amino acids. Trimming stripped 0 bases from V and 10 bases from J, with 13 bases between. Here the CDR3 DNA reads TGTGCCAGCAGTGAAGCGATGGGGTCCGGATCACCCCTCCACTTT. Its translation: CASSEAMGSGSPLHF.

A few counts support this clone. The chain links TRBV7-2 to TRBJ2-3; no clear D gene. The V gene's germline CDR1 is SGHTA and CDR2 FQGNSA. V was clipped by 4 bases and J by 3 bases, with 17 bases between them. The CDR3 spans 16 residues. The CDR3 is CASSSRNNDKTDTQYF. Written as DNA, the CDR3 is TGTGCCAGCAGCTCCCGCAATAATGACAAGACAGATACGCAGTATTTT.

The chain links TRBV5-1 to TRBJ1-1; no definite D call. Trimming took 4 bases from V and 4 from J, leaving 11 bases between them. Germline lookup yields CDR1 SGHRS and CDR2 YFSETQ. The CDR3 runs to 13 residues. DNA of the CDR3: TGCGCCAGCAGCCCCCTCGAAGGCACTGAAGCTTTCTTT. Encoded protein: CASSPLEGTEAFF. Full variable domain (outside the CDR3, taken from reference TRBV5-1 and TRBJ1-1): KAGVTQTPRYLIKTRGQQVTLSCSPISGHRSVSWYQQTPGQGLQFLFEYFSETQRNKGNFPGRFSGRQFSNSRSEMNVSTLELGDSALYLCASSPLEGTEAFFGQGTRLTVV.

The CDR3 loop is CASSEGQGVRAFF. The CDR3 DNA sequence: TGTGCCAGTTCGGAGGGACAAGGGGTGCGGGCTTTCTTT. This chain joins TRBV19 and TRBJ1-1, with D perhaps matching TRBD1 (6 bases). Between the trimmed V and J ends, which lost 8 bases and 11 bases, there was a span of 21 bases. This CDR3 comprises 13 residues. Germline CDR1 is LNHDA and CDR2 is SQIVND (reference sequence).

This clone has more than one count but fewer than ten. V is TRBV27 and J is TRBJ1-4; the match to TRBD1 covers 7 bases. V shed 7 bases, J shed 3 bases, and the junction held 8 bases outside the gene matches. CDR1 and CDR2 from the germline V gene are MNHEY and SMNVEV (reference sequence). This CDR3 contains 15 residues. The CDR3 protein is CASKGARDPNEKLFF. In DNA, the CDR3 is TGTGCCAGCAAGGGGGCCCGGGATCCTAATGAAAAACTGTTTTTT.

This clone was seen a handful of times. The J gene is TRBJ2-5, the V gene TRBV6-2 or TRBV6-3; D unclear. Germline CDR1 MNHEY, CDR2 SVGEGT. Trimming took 5 bases from V and 2 from J, leaving 9 bases between them. The CDR3 extends over 13 amino acids. CDR3 sequence (DNA): TGTGCCAGCAGTATTCGCATACAAGAGACCCAGTACTTC. This gives the protein CASSIRIQETQYF.

CDR3 loop: CASSQDEGSYEKLFF. The DNA for the CDR3 is TGCGCCAGCAGCCAAGACGAGGGGTCATATGAAAAACTGTTTTTT. V gene TRBV4-1 combines with J gene TRBJ1-4; perhaps TRBD1 as D (5 bases). Between the trimmed V and J ends, which lost 0 bases and 6 bases, there was a span of 11 bases. The germline CDR1 and CDR2 sequences are MGHRA and YSYEKL. There are 15 residues in the CDR3.

This clone has just a few counts. V gene TRBV12-3 or TRBV12-4 combines with J gene TRBJ1-3; D gene unclear. The CDR3 has 10 residues. The V and J ends lost 5 bases and 7 bases respectively, with 3 bases between them. CDR3 bases: TGTGCCAGCAGTCTCAACACCATATATTTT. It codes for CASSLNTIYF.

The genes are TRBV28 and TRBJ2-7, with 8 bases fitting TRBD1. The CDR3 consists of 16 residues. V lost 6 bases, J lost 1 base, and 11 bases stayed unmatched. Germline V gene lookup returns CDR1 MDHEN and CDR2 SYDVKM. Here the CDR3 DNA reads TGTGCCAGCAGCAACCGACAGGGGTCAGGGTCCTACGAGCAGTACTTC. It is translated as CASSNRQGSGSYEQYF.

In this sample, this clone turned up once. V gene TRBV7-9 combines with J gene TRBJ1-1; weak D call: TRBD1 (5 bases). V gave up 5 bases and J gave up 4 bases, with 11 bases separating them. CDR1 and CDR2 from the germline V gene are SEHNR and FQNEAQ (reference sequence). There are 13 residues in the CDR3. The DNA of the CDR3 is TGTGCCAGCAGCCGTCAAGGGGCCACTGAAGCTTTCTTT. Translated, it gives CASSRQGATEAFF.

The sample holds a few counts of this clone. This sequence joins TRBV6-5 and TRBJ2-1, with 10 bases identical to TRBD1. Germline V gene sequence: CDR1 MNHEY, CDR2 SVGAGI. CDR3 length: 15 residues. The trim removed 6 bases at V and 6 bases at J, leaving 8 bases unmatched. CDR3 bases: TGTGCCAGCAGAAAAGGGGGACAGGGGACCAATGAGCAGTTCTTC. Amino acids: CASRKGGQGTNEQFF.

The CDR3 region has the DNA TGTGCCAGTAGCCTCTTCGGGGGCCAAGAGACCCAGTACTTC. The encoded protein is CASSLFGGQETQYF. The V call is TRBV19, the J call TRBJ2-5; possibly TRBD2 for D (6 bases). CDR3 length equals 14 residues. V was shortened by 6 bases and J by 1 base, with 12 bases between the two germline ends. Per germline, CDR1 LNHDA and CDR2 SQIVND (reference sequence).

The chain uses TRBV15 and TRBJ1-1, with D uncertain. The V end was cut by 5 bases, the J end by 6 bases, with 13 bases between. Germline assignment: CDR1 LNHNV and CDR2 YYDKDF (reference sequence). The CDR3 extends over 13 amino acids. Written as DNA, the CDR3 is TGTGCCACCAGCGTCCGGGCTACGGCTGAAGCTTTCTTT. It is translated as CATSVRATAEAFF.

As DNA, the CDR3 is TGTGCCAGCAGCCAACAGGGGGTAGTTTCACCCCTCCACTTT. Residues: CASSQQGVVSPLHF. The rearrangement links TRBV5-8 to TRBJ1-6, with TRBD1 matching 8 bases. CDR1 is SGHTS, CDR2 YDEGEE, per germline. The J segment lost 9 bases and the V segment lost 4 bases, leaving 6 bases of the junction unmatched. The CDR3 loop spans 14 amino acids.

The table lists this clone with a count of one. The chain joins TRBV14 to TRBJ2-5; D might be TRBD2 (6 bases). The CDR3 contains 13 residues. Trimming shortened V by 4 bases and J by 7 bases, and 13 bases separated the two germline ends. Per germline, CDR1 SGHDN and CDR2 FVKESK. CDR3 DNA: TGTGCCAGCAGCCTCCGGGACTCAAGGACCCAGTACTTC. It yields the protein CASSLRDSRTQYF.

The chain uses TRBV30 and TRBJ2-7; possibly TRBD2 for D (5 bases). The CDR3 is 16 amino acids. CDR1 is GTSNPN, CDR2 SVGIG, per germline (reference sequence). Trimming left V 3 bases short and J 2 bases short, with 20 bases between. The CDR3 DNA is TGTGCCTGGAGGCGGAGAGGGATTAGGACCCCCTACGAGCAGTACTTC. This codes for CAWRRRGIRTPYEQYF.

CDR3 amino acids: CASSRGDRTSNQPQHF. The CDR3 nucleotides are TGTGCCAGCAGCCGAGGCGACAGGACTAGCAATCAGCCCCAGCATTTT. The rearrangement joins TRBV3-1 (or the pseudogene TRBV3-2) to TRBJ1-5; a weak D match, TRBD1 (6 bases). This CDR3 is built from 16 residues. V was pared by 4 bases and J by 0 bases, with 13 bases between. Germline V CDR1 and CDR2: LGHDT, YNNKEL (reference sequence).

V gene TRBV28 combines with J gene TRBJ2-5; D gene uncertain. The germline V gene encodes CDR1 MDHEN and CDR2 SYDVKM. Between the trimmed V and J ends, which lost 6 bases and 8 bases, there was a span of 10 bases. This CDR3 spans 11 amino acids. In DNA, the CDR3 is TGTGCCAGCAGGGATCTCCAAACCCAGTACTTC. This translates into CASRDLQTQYF.